This T cell receptor (beta chain) was documented in a study of blood T cell repertoires in COVID-19. Whole-study context: PBMCs, B-cell-depleted T cells, or T cells were the source of the cDNA or gDNA that made up the material.

Clones were sequenced by immunoSEQ multiplex PCR, and TCRdb holds only the in-frame ones, with some missing. This sample yields about 60,000 clones, of which about 89% are seen a single time; roughly an eighth belongs to the top ten. The germline gives CDR1 SNHLY, CDR2 FYNNEI. This CDR3 has 13 residues. V was pared by 4 bases and J by 6 bases, with 9 bases between. Sequenced material: peripheral blood. This sequence was found in a woman aged 55-75 years with active COVID-19. V gene TRBV2 combines with J gene TRBJ2-2; D is perhaps TRBD2 (5 bases). CDR3 nucleotides: TGTGCCAGCAGTGTTGGAGGTGCCGGGGAGCTGTTTTTT. It encodes CASSVGGAGELFF.